One sample yielded the 29 T cell receptor beta chains listed below, sequenced in a study of T cells in Graves' hyperthyroidism and ophthalmopathy (dated by TCRdb to the late 2010s). The library was built by means of multiplex PCR. Sequenced using an Illumina HiSeq 2000. TCR beta CDR3 regions were amplified from RNA transcripts. A first-round RT-PCR of the TCR CDR3 used the HTBI primer set with the Qiagen OneStep RT-PCR kit. TCRdb reprocessing: public reads trimmed at Q25 with fastp, clones called with MiXCR, in-frame beta chains kept. All rows with the same CDR3 protein become a single entry with the most common DNA and genes. For this sample the table gives approximately 590,000 distinct CDR3 sequences, of which approximately 14% were detected only once. The leading ten clones occupy about 7% of the sample. The sequenced sample consisted of blood. The receptor set was obtained from a woman aged 25-40 years with Graves' hyperthyroidism.

The J gene is TRBJ2-7, the V gene TRBV28, with D possibly matching TRBD2 (5 bases). This CDR3 is 14 amino acids long. Germline values: CDR1 MDHEN, CDR2 SYDVKM. Trimming cost V 6 bases and J 5 bases, with 17 bases left between them. The CDR3 bases are TGTGCCAGCAGGGTTGAGGGTCCCCTCCACGAGCAGTACTTC. Protein: CASRVEGPLHEQYF.

The sample holds one count of this clonotype. This chain connects TRBV3-1 to TRBJ2-7; 10 bases map to TRBD2. The J call may be in error: the DNA end matches TRBJ2-1 better. CDR3 size: 16 residues. Germline CDR1 reads LGHDT; CDR2 reads YNNKEL (reference sequence). CDR3 sequence (DNA): TGTGCCAGCAGCCATCGACTAGCGGGTCCCTCCTACGAGCAGTTCTTC. Translation gives CASSHRLAGPSYEQFF.

This clonotype turned up a few times. In DNA, the CDR3 is TGCAGTGCTAGACTAGCGGGACTCAGTGAGCAGTTCTTC. Residues: CSARLAGLSEQFF. This chain connects TRBV20-1 to TRBJ2-1, with 9 bases matching TRBD2. Trimming took 2 bases from V and 9 from J; bases not matched to a gene: 5. The CDR3 has 13 residues. In germline, CDR1 is DFQATT, CDR2 SNEGSKA (reference sequence).

This clonotype occurred many times. V is TRBV12-3 or TRBV12-4 and J is TRBJ2-7; D is unclear. V was clipped by 6 bases and J by 3 bases, with 12 bases between them. The length of the CDR3 is 13 residues. The CDR3 reads CASSPRPRYEQYF. The CDR3 nucleotides are TGTGCCAGCAGCCCCCGACCCCGCTACGAGCAGTACTTC.

The chain couples TRBV10-2 to TRBJ2-2; D unresolved. Between the trimmed V and J ends, which lost 7 bases and 4 bases, there was a span of 7 bases. This CDR3 spans 12 amino acids. The germline gives CDR1 WSHSY, CDR2 SAAADI. The CDR3 sequence is CASIRGTGELFF. The CDR3 nucleotides read TGCGCCAGCATTCGAGGCACCGGGGAGCTGTTTTTT.

A remark on this clonotype: At one end, the junction sequence differs from germline, possibly due to a read error. The CDR3 coding sequence is TGCAGTACTAGGTTTGCAAATTTCTATGGCTACACCTTC. Translating it yields CSTRFANFYGYTF. The chain is built from TRBV20-1 and TRBJ1-2; D gene unclear. CDR1 and CDR2 from the germline V gene are DFQATT and SNEGSKA (reference sequence). This CDR3 has 13 amino acids.

V is TRBV6-6 and J is TRBJ2-7, with a tentative D call TRBD2 (6 bases). V shed 0 bases and J shed 7 bases, with 19 bases lying between them. This CDR3 region has 16 residues. Germline V CDR1 and CDR2: MNHNY, SVGAGI (reference sequence). The CDR3 DNA sequence: TGTGCCAGCAGTTACTCCGGGGACTCTAGGGCTCGGGAGCAGTACTTC. Its protein is CASSYSGDSRAREQYF.

In this sample, this clonotype turned up many times. The J gene is TRBJ2-7, the V gene TRBV20-1, with TRBD2 identical over 7 bases. This CDR3 spans 15 amino acids. Trimming removed 5 bases from V and 6 bases from J; junction bases left unmatched: 16. The germline CDR1 and CDR2 sequences are DFQATT and SNEGSKA (reference sequence). CDR3 amino acids: CSAPLGAGAEIEQYF. CDR3 DNA: TGCAGTGCTCCGCTTGGGGCGGGAGCTGAGATCGAGCAGTACTTC.

The V call is TRBV27, the J call TRBJ2-7, with D hard to call. The CDR3 covers 14 residues. Germline V gene sequence: CDR1 MNHEY, CDR2 SMNVEV (reference sequence). The ends were cut back, 2 bases at V and 2 bases at J, with 10 bases in the middle. The DNA of the CDR3 is TGTGCCAGCAGTTTAAAAACGGAAGCCTACGAGCAGTACTTC. This codes for CASSLKTEAYEQYF.

The table lists this clonotype with many counts. The chain couples TRBV10-3 to TRBJ1-1, with D uncertain. Trimming shortened V by 7 bases and J by 0 bases, and 9 bases separated the two germline ends. CDR3 size: 13 residues. The germline V gene encodes CDR1 ENHRY and CDR2 SYGVKD. The CDR3 reads CAIKDGVNTEAFF. CDR3 in DNA: TGTGCCATCAAGGACGGAGTGAACACTGAAGCTTTCTTT.

This clonotype was detected many times. V usage is TRBV12-3 or TRBV12-4 and J usage is TRBJ2-2, with 11 nucleotides matching TRBD2. J was trimmed by 0 bases and V by 7 bases; bases with no gene match: 10. The CDR3 is 18 amino acids. As DNA, the CDR3 is TGTGCCAGCAATCACGGGACTAGCGGAGCCCCGAACACCGGGGAGCTGTTTTTT. This codes for CASNHGTSGAPNTGELFF.

The gene calls are TRBV12-3 or TRBV12-4 and TRBJ1-5; D possibly corresponds to TRBD1 (6 bases). V dropped 3 bases and J dropped 7 bases, with 10 bases sitting between them. The CDR3 runs to 13 residues. The CDR3 DNA follows: TGTGCCAGCAGTTTGTGGGGGCACCAGCCCCAGCATTTT. Amino acid sequence: CASSLWGHQPQHF.

This clonotype appeared a few times. The chain links TRBV12-3 or TRBV12-4 to TRBJ2-1, with 10 positions matching TRBD2. The CDR3 is made up of 15 amino acids. V was pared by 4 bases and J by 4 bases, with 4 bases of the junction left unmatched. The DNA for the CDR3 is TGTGCCAGCAGTTCTAGCGGGAGCTATTACAATGAGCAGTTCTTC. Protein product: CASSSSGSYYNEQFF.

Many counts were recorded for this clonotype. V usage is TRBV7-9 and J usage is TRBJ1-4, with D maybe TRBD1 (5 bases). CDR1 and CDR2 (germline): SEHNR, FQNEAQ (reference sequence). The length of the CDR3 is 15 residues. V lost 4 bases, J lost 8 bases, and 17 bases lay in between. DNA for the CDR3: TGTGCCAGCAGCTCCCCTCTGGGGGGTTGGGAAAAACTGTTTTTT. Amino acid sequence: CASSSPLGGWEKLFF.

The chain uses TRBV2 and TRBJ2-4; D gene ambiguous. V was pared by 2 bases and J by 0 bases, with 20 bases between. Germline assignment: CDR1 SNHLY and CDR2 FYNNEI. The CDR3 contains 19 residues. CDR3 coding DNA: TGTGCCAGCAGTGAAAAGGCAGGTGGCGGCCTACTAGCCAAAAACATTCAGTACTTC. Translation: CASSEKAGGGLLAKNIQYF.

The chain employs TRBV10-3 and TRBJ2-7; 7 nucleotides agree with TRBD1. The germline V gene has CDR1 ENHRY and CDR2 SYGVKD. The CDR3 length is 14 residues. With V trimmed by 2 bases and J by 0 bases, 1 base remained unmatched. The CDR3 region has the DNA TGTGCCATCAGTGAGGGACAGGACTCCTACGAGCAGTACTTC. Translating gives CAISEGQDSYEQYF.

The V and J genes are TRBV6-1 and TRBJ1-3; 7 nucleotides agree with TRBD1. J gave up 3 bases and V 5 bases, and 13 bases lay outside the gene matches. The CDR3 is made up of 17 amino acids. The germline CDR1 and CDR2 sequences are MNHNS and SASEGT. The CDR3 reads CASSRITGDIDGNTIYF. CDR3 sequence (DNA): TGTGCCAGCAGTAGAATTACAGGGGACATCGATGGAAACACCATATATTTT.

Only a few counts were recorded for this clonotype. The chain links TRBV2 to TRBJ1-5; possibly TRBD1 for D (6 bases). V gave up 7 bases and J gave up 2 bases, with 15 bases separating them. The CDR3 length is 15 residues. Looked up from germline, CDR1 is SNHLY and CDR2 is FYNNEI. CDR3 in DNA: TGTGCCAGCATGAAAGAGGGGGGGGGCAATCAGCCCCAGCATTTT. This encodes CASMKEGGGNQPQHF.

This clonotype occurred many times. The rearrangement joins TRBV7-6 to TRBJ2-5; 11 bases line up with TRBD2. This CDR3 is 15 amino acids long. Trimming removed 3 bases from V and 5 bases from J; junction bases left unmatched: 5. Germline-derived CDR1 and CDR2 are SGHVS and FNYEAQ. CDR3 loop: CASSFLAGGPETQYF. Here the CDR3 DNA reads TGTGCCAGCAGCTTCTTAGCGGGAGGGCCGGAGACCCAGTACTTC.

This clonotype has ten or more counts. The rearrangement links TRBV24-1 to TRBJ1-1; 9 bases map to TRBD1. In germline, CDR1 is KGHDR, CDR2 SFDVKD. This CDR3 comprises 14 residues. The V segment lost 7 bases and the J segment 5 bases; nucleotides outside the gene matches: 7. The CDR3 is CATRSGTGWTEAFF. The CDR3 nucleotides read TGTGCCACCAGATCCGGGACAGGGTGGACTGAAGCTTTCTTT.

This clonotype was picked up many times. The chain combines TRBV6-2 or TRBV6-3 with TRBJ2-7; weak D call: TRBD1 (5 bases). The V end lost 4 bases, the J end lost 0 bases, and 7 bases lay between the germline ends. Per germline, CDR1 MNHEY and CDR2 SVGEGT. This CDR3 contains 13 residues. CDR3 DNA: TGTGCCAGCAGTTGGGGCACCTCCTACGAGCAGTACTTC. It yields the protein CASSWGTSYEQYF.

Ten or more counts support this clonotype. J is TRBJ1-4 and V is TRBV20-1; D might be TRBD1 (6 bases). Germline V gene lookup returns CDR1 DFQATT and CDR2 SNEGSKA (reference sequence). CDR3 size: 13 residues. The ends were cut back, 4 bases at V and 7 bases at J, with 13 bases in the middle. This CDR3 reads CSANEGDGEKLFF. The CDR3 coding sequence is TGCAGTGCTAATGAGGGGGACGGTGAAAAACTGTTTTTT.

This clonotype showed up just a few times. V and J are TRBV7-9 and TRBJ2-1; no clear D. The V end lost 1 base, the J end lost 5 bases, and 9 bases lay between the germline ends. The CDR3 totals 14 residues. Looked up from germline, CDR1 is SEHNR and CDR2 is FQNEAQ (reference sequence). The CDR3 coding sequence is TGTGCCAGCAGCTTAGGGGGTCTGGACAATGAGCAGTTCTTC. Protein: CASSLGGLDNEQFF.

This clonotype has a handful of counts. The J gene is TRBJ2-1, the V gene TRBV24-1, with no clear D. Germline V gene sequence: CDR1 KGHDR, CDR2 SFDVKD. The CDR3 is 13 residues long. The V gene lost 7 bases and the J gene lost 5 bases, with 11 bases spanning the gap. The CDR3 DNA reads TGTGCCACCAGCGGCGGAACCCACAATGAGCAGTTCTTC. Encoded protein: CATSGGTHNEQFF.

This clonotype has ten or more counts. The CDR3 loop is CASSYDRGLNTEAFF. The CDR3 coding sequence is TGTGCCAGCAGTTACGACAGAGGTCTGAACACTGAAGCTTTCTTT. The chain uses TRBV6-6 and TRBJ1-1, with a weak D call TRBD1 (5 bases). Germline CDR1 MNHNY, CDR2 SVGAGI (reference sequence). The CDR3 consists of 15 residues. V shed 2 bases and J shed 0 bases, with 10 bases lying between them.

The sample holds many counts of this clonotype. DNA of the CDR3: TGCAGTGCTGGCTACTACGAGCAGTACTTC. Its translation: CSAGYYEQYF. The V call is TRBV20-1, the J call TRBJ2-7; no definite D call. The CDR3 is made up of 10 amino acids. Germline assignment: CDR1 DFQATT and CDR2 SNEGSKA (reference sequence). V gave up 5 bases and J gave up 3 bases, with 5 bases separating them.

The rearrangement links TRBV20-1 to TRBJ1-5, with 8 bases identical to TRBD1. The CDR3 covers 14 residues. Germline trimming cut 7 bases from V and 7 bases from J; bases unmatched to any gene: 12. Per germline, CDR1 DFQATT and CDR2 SNEGSKA (reference sequence). Written as DNA, the CDR3 is TGCAGTGTCAGAGGGCTGGCAGGGGGCCAGCCCCAGCATTTT. Its translation: CSVRGLAGGQPQHF.

This clonotype was detected ten times or more. The rearrangement joins TRBV11-2 to TRBJ1-1; D may be TRBD1 (6 bases). The CDR3 runs to 15 residues. Trimming removed 1 base at V and 4 bases at J, with 13 bases between. Germline V gives CDR1 SGHAT, CDR2 FQNNGV. This chain's CDR3 is CASSLGPGTSTEAFF. In nucleotides, the CDR3 is TGTGCCAGCAGCTTAGGACCGGGGACAAGCACTGAAGCTTTCTTT.

This clonotype has more than one count but fewer than ten. V usage is TRBV29-1 and J usage is TRBJ2-3; D is undetermined. The germline V gene has CDR1 SQVTM and CDR2 ANQGSEA. This CDR3 comprises 14 residues. V lost 1 base and J lost 5, with 13 bases in between. CDR3 residues: CSVEGNVAGDTQYF. The CDR3 DNA is TGCAGCGTTGAAGGAAACGTGGCTGGAGATACGCAGTATTTT.